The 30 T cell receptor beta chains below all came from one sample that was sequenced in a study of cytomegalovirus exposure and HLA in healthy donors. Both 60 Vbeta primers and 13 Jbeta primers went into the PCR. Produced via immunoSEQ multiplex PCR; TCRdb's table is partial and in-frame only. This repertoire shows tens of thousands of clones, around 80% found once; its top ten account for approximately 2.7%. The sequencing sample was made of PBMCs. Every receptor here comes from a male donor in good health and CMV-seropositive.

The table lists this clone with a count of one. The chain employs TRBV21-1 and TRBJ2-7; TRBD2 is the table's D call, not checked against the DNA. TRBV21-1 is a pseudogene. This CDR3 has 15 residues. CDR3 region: CASSRPRWPGSEQYF. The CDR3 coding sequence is TGTGCCAGCAGCCGGCCCAGGTGGCCCGGGAGCGAGCAGTACTTC.

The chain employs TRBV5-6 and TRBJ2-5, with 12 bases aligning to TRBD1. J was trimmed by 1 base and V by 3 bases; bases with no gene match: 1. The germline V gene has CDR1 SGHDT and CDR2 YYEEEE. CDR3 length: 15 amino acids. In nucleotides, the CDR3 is TGTGCCAGCAGCTGGGGACAGGGGGCCCAAGAGACCCAGTACTTC. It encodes CASSWGQGAQETQYF.

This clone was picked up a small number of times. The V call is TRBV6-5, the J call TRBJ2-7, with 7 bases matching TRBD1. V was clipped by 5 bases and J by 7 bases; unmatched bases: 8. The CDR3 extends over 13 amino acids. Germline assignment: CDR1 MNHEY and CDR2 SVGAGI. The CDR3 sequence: CASSPPPGGEQYF. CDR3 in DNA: TGTGCCAGCAGTCCGCCCCCAGGGGGAGAGCAGTACTTC.

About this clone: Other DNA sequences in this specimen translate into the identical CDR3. This CDR3 is CSVEGGTSGSDEQFF. The DNA for the CDR3 is TGCAGCGTTGAAGGCGGGACTAGCGGGAGCGATGAGCAGTTCTTC. The rearrangement joins TRBV29-1 to TRBJ2-1; 14 bases line up with TRBD2. Germline V gene lookup returns CDR1 SQVTM and CDR2 ANQGSEA. CDR3 length: 15 residues. V trimming: 1 base; J trimming: 8 bases; junction bases outside the gene matches: 4.

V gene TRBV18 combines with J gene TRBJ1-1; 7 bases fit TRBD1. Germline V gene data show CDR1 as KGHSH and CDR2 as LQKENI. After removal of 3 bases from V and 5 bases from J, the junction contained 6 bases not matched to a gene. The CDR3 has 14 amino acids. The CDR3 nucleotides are TGTGCCAGCTCACCCCCGACAGGGAGGACTGAAGCTTTCTTT. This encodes CASSPPTGRTEAFF.

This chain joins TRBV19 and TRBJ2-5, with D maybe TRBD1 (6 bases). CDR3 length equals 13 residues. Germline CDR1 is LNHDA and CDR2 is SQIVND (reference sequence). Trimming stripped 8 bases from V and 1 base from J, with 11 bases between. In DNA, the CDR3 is TGTGCCAGTTCTAACAGGGCCCAAGAGACCCAGTACTTC. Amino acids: CASSNRAQETQYF.

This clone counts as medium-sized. This CDR3 is CASSIAVSRRINQPQHF. As DNA, the CDR3 is TGTGCCAGTAGTATCGCAGTATCCCGGAGAATCAATCAGCCCCAGCATTTT. The rearrangement links TRBV19 to TRBJ1-5; unclear D gene. Trimming stripped 3 bases from V and 3 bases from J, with 18 bases between. Germline CDR1 reads LNHDA; CDR2 reads SQIVND (reference sequence). The CDR3 runs to 17 residues.

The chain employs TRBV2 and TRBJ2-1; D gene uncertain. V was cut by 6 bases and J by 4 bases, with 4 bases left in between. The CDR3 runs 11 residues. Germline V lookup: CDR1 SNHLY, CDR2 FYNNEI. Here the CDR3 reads CASSVYNEQFF. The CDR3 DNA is TGTGCCAGCAGCGTATACAATGAGCAGTTCTTC.

In DNA, the CDR3 is TGTGCCAGCAGTTTACTCAGGGGACGGAACACTGAAGCTTTCTTT. Amino acid sequence: CASSLLRGRNTEAFF. This chain uses TRBV6-5 with TRBJ1-1, with a possible D match to TRBD1 (6 bases). This CDR3 contains 15 residues. V was shortened by 4 bases and J by 1 base, with 13 bases between the two germline ends. Per germline, CDR1 MNHEY and CDR2 SVGAGI.

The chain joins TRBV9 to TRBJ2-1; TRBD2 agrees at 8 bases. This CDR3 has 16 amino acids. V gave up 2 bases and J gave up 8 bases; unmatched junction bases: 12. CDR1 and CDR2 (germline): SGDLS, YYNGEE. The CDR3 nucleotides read TGTGCCAGCAGCGTTTACGGGAGGGCCAACATCGATGAGCAGTTCTTC. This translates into CASSVYGRANIDEQFF.

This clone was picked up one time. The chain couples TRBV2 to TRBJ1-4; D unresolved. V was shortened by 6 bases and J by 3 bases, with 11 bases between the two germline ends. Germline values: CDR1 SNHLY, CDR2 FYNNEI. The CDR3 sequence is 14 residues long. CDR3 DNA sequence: TGTGCCAGCAGGGAGTGGAGGGCTAATGAAAAACTGTTTTTT. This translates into CASREWRANEKLFF.

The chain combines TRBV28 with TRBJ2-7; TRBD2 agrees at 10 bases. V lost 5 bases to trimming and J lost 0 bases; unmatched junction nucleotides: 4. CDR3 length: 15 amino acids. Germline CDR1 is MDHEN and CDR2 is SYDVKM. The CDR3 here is CASSTSGVSSYEQYF. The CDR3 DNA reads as TGTGCCAGCAGTACTAGCGGGGTGAGCTCCTACGAGCAGTACTTC.

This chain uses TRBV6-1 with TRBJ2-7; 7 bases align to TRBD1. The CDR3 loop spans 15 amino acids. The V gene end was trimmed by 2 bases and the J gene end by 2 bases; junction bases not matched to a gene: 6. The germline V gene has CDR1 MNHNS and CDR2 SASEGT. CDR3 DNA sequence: TGTGCCAGCAGTGAATTCGGGACAGCAGCCTACGAGCAGTACTTC. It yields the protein CASSEFGTAAYEQYF.

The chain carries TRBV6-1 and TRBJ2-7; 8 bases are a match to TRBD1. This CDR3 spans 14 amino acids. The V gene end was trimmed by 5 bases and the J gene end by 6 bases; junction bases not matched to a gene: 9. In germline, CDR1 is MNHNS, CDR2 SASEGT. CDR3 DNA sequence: TGTGCCAGCAGTAAGACAGGGGCCCGTCTCGAGCAGTACTTC. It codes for CASSKTGARLEQYF.

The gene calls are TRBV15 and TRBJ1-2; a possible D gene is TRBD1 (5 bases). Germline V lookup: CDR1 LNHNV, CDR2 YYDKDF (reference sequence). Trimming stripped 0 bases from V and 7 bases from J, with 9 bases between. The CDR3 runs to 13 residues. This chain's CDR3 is CATSRDWQGGYTF. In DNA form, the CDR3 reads TGTGCCACCAGCAGAGATTGGCAGGGTGGCTACACCTTC.

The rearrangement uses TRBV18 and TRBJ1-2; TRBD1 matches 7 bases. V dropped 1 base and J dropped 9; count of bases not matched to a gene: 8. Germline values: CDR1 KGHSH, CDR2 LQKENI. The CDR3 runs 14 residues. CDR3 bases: TGTGCCAGCTCACCACAGGGGGCGGAAGGCCGCTACACCTTC. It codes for CASSPQGAEGRYTF.

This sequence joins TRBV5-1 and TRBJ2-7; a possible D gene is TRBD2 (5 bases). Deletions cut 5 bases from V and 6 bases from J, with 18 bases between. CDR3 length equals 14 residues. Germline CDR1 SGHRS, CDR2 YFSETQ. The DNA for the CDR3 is TGCGCCAGCAGTCTATCTGGCGGACTGATCGAGCAGTACTTC. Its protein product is CASSLSGGLIEQYF.

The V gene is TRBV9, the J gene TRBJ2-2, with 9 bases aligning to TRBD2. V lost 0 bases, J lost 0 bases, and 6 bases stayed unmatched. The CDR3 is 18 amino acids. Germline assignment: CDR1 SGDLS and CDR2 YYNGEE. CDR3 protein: CASSVELAGLANTGELFF. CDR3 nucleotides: TGTGCCAGCAGCGTAGAACTAGCGGGCCTCGCGAACACCGGGGAGCTGTTTTTT.

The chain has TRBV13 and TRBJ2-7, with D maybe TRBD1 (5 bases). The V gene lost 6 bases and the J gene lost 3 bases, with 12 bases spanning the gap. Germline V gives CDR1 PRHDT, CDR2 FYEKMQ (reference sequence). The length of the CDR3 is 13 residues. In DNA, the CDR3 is TGTGCCAGCAGGCATAGACAGATCTACGAGCAGTACTTC. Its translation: CASRHRQIYEQYF.

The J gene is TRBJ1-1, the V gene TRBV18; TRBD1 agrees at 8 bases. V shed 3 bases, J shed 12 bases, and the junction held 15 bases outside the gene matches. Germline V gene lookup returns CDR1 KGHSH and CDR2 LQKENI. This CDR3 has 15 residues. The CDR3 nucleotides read TGTGCCAGCTCACCTGCACAGCAATACGGACAGGGCCCTTTCTTT. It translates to CASSPAQQYGQGPFF. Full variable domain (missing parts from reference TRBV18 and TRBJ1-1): NAGVMQNPRHLVRRRGQEARLRCSPMKGHSHVYWYRQLPEEGLKFMVYLQKENIIDESGMPKERFSAEFPKEGPSILRIQQVVRGDSAAYFCASSPAQQYGQGPFFGQGTRLTVV.

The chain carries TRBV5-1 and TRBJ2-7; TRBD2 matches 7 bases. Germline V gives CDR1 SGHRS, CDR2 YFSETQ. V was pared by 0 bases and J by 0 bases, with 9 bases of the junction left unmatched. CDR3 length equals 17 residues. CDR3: CASSLGLANLPSYEQYF. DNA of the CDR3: TGCGCCAGCAGCTTGGGACTAGCCAACCTGCCCTCCTACGAGCAGTACTTC.

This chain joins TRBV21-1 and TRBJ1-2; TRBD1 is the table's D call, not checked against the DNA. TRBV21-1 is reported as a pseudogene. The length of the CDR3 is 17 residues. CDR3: CASSKRGTGGRSYGYTF. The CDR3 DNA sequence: TGTGCCAGCAGCAAACGGGGGACAGGGGGACGGTCCTATGGCTACACCTTC.

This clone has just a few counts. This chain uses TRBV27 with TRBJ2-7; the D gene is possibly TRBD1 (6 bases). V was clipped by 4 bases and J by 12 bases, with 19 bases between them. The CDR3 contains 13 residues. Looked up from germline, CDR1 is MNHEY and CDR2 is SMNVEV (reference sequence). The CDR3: CASSSRDRSGLYF. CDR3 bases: TGTGCCAGCAGTTCACGAGACAGGTCGGGCCTGTACTTC.

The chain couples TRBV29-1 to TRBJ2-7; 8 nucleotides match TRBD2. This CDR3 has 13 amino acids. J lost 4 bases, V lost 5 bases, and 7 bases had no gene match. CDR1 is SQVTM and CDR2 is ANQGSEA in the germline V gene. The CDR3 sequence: CSVYGGGGYEQYF. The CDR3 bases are TGCAGCGTTTACGGGGGGGGTGGGTACGAGCAGTACTTC.

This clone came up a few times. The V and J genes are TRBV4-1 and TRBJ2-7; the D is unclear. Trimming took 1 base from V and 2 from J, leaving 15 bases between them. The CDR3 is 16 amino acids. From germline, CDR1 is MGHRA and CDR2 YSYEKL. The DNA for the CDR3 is TGCGCCAGCAGCCAAGTTGACGCGGCCTACGCCTACGAGCAGTACTTC. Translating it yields CASSQVDAAYAYEQYF.

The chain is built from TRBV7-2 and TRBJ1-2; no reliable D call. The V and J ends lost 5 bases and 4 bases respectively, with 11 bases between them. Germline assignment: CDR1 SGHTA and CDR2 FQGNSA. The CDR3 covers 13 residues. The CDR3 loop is CASSRPGSYGYTF. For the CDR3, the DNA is TGTGCCAGCAGCCGGCCAGGATCCTATGGCTACACCTTC.

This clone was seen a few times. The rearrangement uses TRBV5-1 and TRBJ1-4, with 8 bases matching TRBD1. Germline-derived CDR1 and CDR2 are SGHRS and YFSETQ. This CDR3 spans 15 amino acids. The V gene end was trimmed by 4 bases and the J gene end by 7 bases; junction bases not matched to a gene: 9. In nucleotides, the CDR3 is TGCGCCAGCAGCCTCGGGCCGGACAGGGTTGAAAAACTGTTTTTT. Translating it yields CASSLGPDRVEKLFF.

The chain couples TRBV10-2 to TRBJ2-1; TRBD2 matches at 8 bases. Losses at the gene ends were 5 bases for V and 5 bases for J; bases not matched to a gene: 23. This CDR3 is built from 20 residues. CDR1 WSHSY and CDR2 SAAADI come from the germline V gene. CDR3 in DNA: TGCGCCAGCAGTTCCCATTTTCTAGCGGGCCCTAAAATGGCCCACAATGAGCAGTTCTTC. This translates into CASSSHFLAGPKMAHNEQFF.

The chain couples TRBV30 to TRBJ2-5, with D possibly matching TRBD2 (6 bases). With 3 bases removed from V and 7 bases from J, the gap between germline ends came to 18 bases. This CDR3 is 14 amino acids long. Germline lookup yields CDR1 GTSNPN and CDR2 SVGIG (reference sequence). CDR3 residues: CAWRVGEVGGTQYF. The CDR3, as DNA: TGTGCCTGGAGGGTCGGGGAGGTCGGTGGGACCCAGTACTTC.

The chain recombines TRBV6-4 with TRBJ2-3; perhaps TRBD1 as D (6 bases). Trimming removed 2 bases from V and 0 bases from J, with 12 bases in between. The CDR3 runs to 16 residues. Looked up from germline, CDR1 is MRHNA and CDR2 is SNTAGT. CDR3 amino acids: CASSDLPGTSTDTQYF. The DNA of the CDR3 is TGTGCCAGCAGTGACCTTCCCGGGACAAGCACAGATACGCAGTATTTT.